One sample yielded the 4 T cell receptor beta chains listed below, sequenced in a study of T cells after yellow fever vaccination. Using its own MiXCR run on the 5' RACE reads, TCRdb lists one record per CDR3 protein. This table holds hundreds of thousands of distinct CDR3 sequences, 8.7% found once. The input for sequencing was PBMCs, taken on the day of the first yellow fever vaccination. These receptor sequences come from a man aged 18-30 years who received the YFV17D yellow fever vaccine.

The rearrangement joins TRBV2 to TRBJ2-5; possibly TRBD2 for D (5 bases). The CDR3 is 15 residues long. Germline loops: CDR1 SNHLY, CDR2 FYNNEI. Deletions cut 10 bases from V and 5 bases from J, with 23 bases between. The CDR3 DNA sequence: TGTGCCATCCTACGTAGCGCGCGCGAATCTGAGACCCAGTACTTC. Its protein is CAILRSARESETQYF.

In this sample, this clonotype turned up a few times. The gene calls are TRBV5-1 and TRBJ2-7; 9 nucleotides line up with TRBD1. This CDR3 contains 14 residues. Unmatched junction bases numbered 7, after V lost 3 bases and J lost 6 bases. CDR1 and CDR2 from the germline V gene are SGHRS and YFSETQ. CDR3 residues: CASSSGQGSAEQYF. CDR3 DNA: TGCGCCAGCAGCTCCGGACAGGGGTCGGCCGAGCAGTACTTC.

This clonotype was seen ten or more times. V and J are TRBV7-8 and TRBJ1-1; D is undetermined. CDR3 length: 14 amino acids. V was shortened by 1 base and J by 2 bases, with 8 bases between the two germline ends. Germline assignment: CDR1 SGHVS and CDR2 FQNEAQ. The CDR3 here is CASSLVASNTEAFF. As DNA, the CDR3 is TGTGCCAGCAGCTTAGTGGCCAGTAACACTGAAGCTTTCTTT.

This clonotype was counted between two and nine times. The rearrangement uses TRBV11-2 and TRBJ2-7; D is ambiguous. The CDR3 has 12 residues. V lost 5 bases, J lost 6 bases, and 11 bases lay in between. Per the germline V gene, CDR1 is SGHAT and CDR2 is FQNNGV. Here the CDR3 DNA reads TGTGCCAGCAGCACACGACAATCCGAGCAGTACTTC. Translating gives CASSTRQSEQYF. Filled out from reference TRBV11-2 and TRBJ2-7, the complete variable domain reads EAGVAQSPRYKIIEKRQSVAFWCNPISGHATLYWYQQILGQGPKLLIQFQNNGVVDDSQLPKDRFSAERLKGVDSTLKIQPAKLEDSAVYLCASSTRQSEQYFGPGTRLTVT.